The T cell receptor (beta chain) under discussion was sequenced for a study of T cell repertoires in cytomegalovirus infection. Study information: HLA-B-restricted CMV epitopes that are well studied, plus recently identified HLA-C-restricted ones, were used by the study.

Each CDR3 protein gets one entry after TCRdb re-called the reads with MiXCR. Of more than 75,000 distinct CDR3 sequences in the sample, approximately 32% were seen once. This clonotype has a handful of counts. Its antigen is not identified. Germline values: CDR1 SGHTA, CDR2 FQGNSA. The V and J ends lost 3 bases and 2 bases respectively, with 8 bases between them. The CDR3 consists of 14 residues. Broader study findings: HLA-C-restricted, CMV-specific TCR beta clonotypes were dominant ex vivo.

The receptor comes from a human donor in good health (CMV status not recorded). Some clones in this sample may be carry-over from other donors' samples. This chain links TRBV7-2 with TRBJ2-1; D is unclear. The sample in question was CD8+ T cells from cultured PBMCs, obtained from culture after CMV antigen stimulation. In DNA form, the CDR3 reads TGTGCCAGCAGCTTCCGGTCGGCCTACAATGAGCAGTTCTTC. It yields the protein CASSFRSAYNEQFF.